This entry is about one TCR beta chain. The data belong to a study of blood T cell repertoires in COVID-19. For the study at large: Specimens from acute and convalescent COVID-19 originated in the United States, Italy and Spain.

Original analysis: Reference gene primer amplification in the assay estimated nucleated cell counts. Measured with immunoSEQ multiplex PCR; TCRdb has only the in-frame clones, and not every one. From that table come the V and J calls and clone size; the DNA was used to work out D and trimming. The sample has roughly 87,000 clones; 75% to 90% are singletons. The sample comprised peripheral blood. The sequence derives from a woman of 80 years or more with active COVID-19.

CDR3 protein: CASSVAVFGPFSPGELFF. CDR3 DNA sequence: TGTGCCAGCAGCGTAGCGGTTTTTGGGCCTTTTTCACCCGGGGAGCTGTTTTTT. The chain is built from TRBV9 and TRBJ2-2; D is ambiguous. Germline CDR1 is SGDLS and CDR2 is YYNGEE. V lost 0 bases to trimming and J lost 6 bases, with 21 bases between them. This CDR3 comprises 18 residues.